The source of this TCR beta chain is a study of blood T cells in healthy people across ages. Whole-study findings and limits: Donor CMV status, an unknown factor, possibly confounded changes in expanded clonotypes.

Only a few counts were recorded for this clonotype. Its antigen is undetermined. The use of a sample-barcoded 5' primer and a J-beta primer mix characterized a second PCR of roughly 6 to 11 cycles. Researchers report that a template-switch adaptor with 12 random nucleotides tagged each cDNA molecule. TCRdb processed the 5' RACE reads anew with MiXCR; each CDR3 protein has one entry. The sample holds 650,000 to 700,000 distinct CDR3 sequences, more than 45% seen once. Every sample yielded at least 6.5 million isolated PBMCs. A minimum of 5 micrograms of total RNA was extracted per sample. The clonotype originates from an elderly woman in good health. Specimen: blood.

The CDR3 protein is CANMTTGLYHNEQFF. The CDR3 DNA reads TGTGCCAACATGACGACAGGCTTATACCACAATGAGCAGTTCTTC. The chain carries TRBV7-9 and TRBJ2-1; TRBD1 is a possible D gene (6 bases). V lost 10 bases and J 5 bases, leaving 21 bases between the germline ends. CDR1 and CDR2 from the germline V gene are SEHNR and FQNEAQ (reference sequence). The CDR3 is 15 amino acids.